What follows are 21 T cell receptor beta chains derived from one specimen sequenced in a study of CD8+ T cells in alopecia areata. Extraction of RNA preceded its reverse transcription into cDNA, which served as the sequencing template. TCRdb's copy holds only in-frame clones and misses some; the assay was immunoSEQ multiplex PCR. The sample was found to contain about 300,000 clones, and every one recurs. CD4, CD8alpha, NKG2D, NKG2ACE and other markers were used to sort pooled cutaneous lymph node cells. Sequenced input: CD4+ T cells sorted from a lymph node. The receptor set was obtained from a C3H/HeJ mouse with alopecia areata. For the strain, the MHC haplotype given is H2-k.

This clone was seen a handful of times. Mouse germline and gene names are used. The read ends 4 residues shy of where the CDR3 ends; the end is completed using the germline J gene. The same CDR3 is also encoded by other DNA sequences in this sample. The chain recombines TRBV13-2 with TRBJ2-3; TRBD2 might be the D (7 bases). This CDR3 is built from 15 residues. CDR1 is NNHNN, CDR2 SYGAGS, per germline (reference sequence). V was cut by 1 base and J by 0 bases, with 9 bases left in between. The chain's CDR3 is CASGDRGASAETLYF. CDR3 bases read: TGTGCCAGCGGTGATAGGGGGGCTAGTGCAGAA.

This clone was counted a few times. Mouse gene names apply. The CDR3 extends 4 residues past the end of the read, so its final part is completed from the germline J gene. The chain is built from TRBV19 and TRBJ2-1; TRBD2 aligns across 9 bases. The CDR3 runs 18 residues. V was clipped by 4 bases and J by 0 bases; unmatched bases: 11. Germline CDR1 is FNHDT and CDR2 is SITEND (reference sequence). CDR3 bases read: TGTGCCAGCAGTCCATACCCCCGACTGGGGGATAACTATGCT. Residues: CASSPYPRLGDNYA. The full CDR3 reads CASSPYPRLGDNYAEQFF.

For this clone: Genes here carry mouse names. The read falls 4 residues short of the CDR3 end, and the missing part is taken from the germline J gene. Other DNA sequences in the sample encode the same CDR3. The rearrangement links TRBV17 to TRBJ2-1; 8 bases line up with TRBD1. The CDR3 has 15 amino acids. The J segment lost 3 bases and the V segment lost 0 bases, leaving 1 base of the junction unmatched. Germline lookup yields CDR1 MNHDT and CDR2 YYDKIL. The CDR3 here is CASSRDRGPYAEQFF. The part of the CDR3 DNA that was read is TGTGCTAGCAGTAGAGACAGGGGGCCCTATGCT.

Regarding this clone: The genes are named according to mouse. The CDR3 extends 4 residues past the end of the read, so its final part is completed from the germline J gene. This chain connects TRBV29 to TRBJ1-2, with TRBD1 as a possible D gene (5 bases). Germline V gene sequence: CDR1 MSHET, CDR2 SYDVDS. The CDR3 contains 12 residues. The DNA read from the CDR3 is TGTGCTAGCAGCCCCGACAGATCC. Amino acids: CASSPDRS. The CDR3 as a whole reads CASSPDRSDYTF.

The sample holds a few counts of this clone. Gene names are mouse gene names. The read stops 4 residues short of the end of the CDR3; the missing end is completed from the germline J gene. Other DNA sequences in the same sample also yield this CDR3. V is TRBV13-2 and J is TRBJ1-2; the match to TRBD1 covers 7 bases. The trim removed 5 bases at V and 2 bases at J, leaving 6 bases unmatched. The CDR3 runs 14 residues. From germline, CDR1 is NNHNN and CDR2 SYGAGS (reference sequence). The CDR3 bases that were read are TGTGCCAGCGGGGGGGACAGAGCTAACTCC. Translation gives CASGGDRANS. The CDR3, in full, reads CASGGDRANSDYTF.

In the case of this clone: Germline and genes: mouse. The read gets to within 4 residues of the CDR3 end, and the germline J gene fills in the rest. V is TRBV13-1 and J is TRBJ2-5; 9 bases agree with TRBD2. The CDR3 loop spans 14 amino acids. J gave up 3 bases and V 5 bases, and 4 bases lay outside the gene matches. Germline CDR1 is NSHNY and CDR2 is SYGAGN. The part of the CDR3 DNA that was read is TGTGCCAGCAGGGAGACTGGGGGTCAAGAC. Translated, it gives CASRETGGQD. The entire CDR3 protein reads CASRETGGQDTQYF.

This clone showed up just a few times. These gene names are mouse names. The CDR3 end is not reached by the read, which stops 4 residues before it; the germline J gene fills it in. The gene calls are TRBV13-1 and TRBJ2-4, with 10 bases fitting TRBD2. V trimming: 3 bases; J trimming: 1 base; junction bases outside the gene matches: 5. The CDR3 has 16 residues. Per germline, CDR1 NSHNY and CDR2 SYGAGN. This chain's CDR3 is CASSGLGGTGQNTLYF. The CDR3 bases that were read are TGTGCCAGCAGTGGACTGGGGGGAACTGGTCAAAAC.

This clone was seen only a few times. The listed genes are named as in mouse. Coverage ceases 4 residues before the CDR3 finishes, and the germline J gene fills in the end. This sequence joins TRBV13-1 and TRBJ1-2; TRBD1 matches 8 bases. The CDR3 contains 14 residues. Germline V gives CDR1 NSHNY, CDR2 SYGAGN. Trimming removed 3 bases from V and 2 bases from J; junction bases left unmatched: 3. CDR3 bases read: TGTGCCAGCAGTGCGACAGGGGACAACTCC. Translated: CASSATGDNS. The CDR3, in full, reads CASSATGDNSDYTF.

This clone came up many times. Gene names refer to mouse genes. The sequence runs out 4 residues before the end of the CDR3; the remainder is reconstructed from the germline J gene. The chain links TRBV13-1 to TRBJ1-2, with D possibly matching TRBD1 (5 bases). Germline V lookup: CDR1 NSHNY, CDR2 SYGAGN. The CDR3 loop spans 13 amino acids. Partial CDR3 DNA: TGTGCCAGCAGTGATTCAGGGATGTCC. It encodes CASSDSGMS. Given in full, the CDR3 is CASSDSGMSDYTF.

With respect to this clone: Genes here carry mouse names. The read terminates 3 residues before the CDR3 end, so the remaining end is supplied by the germline J gene. The chain links TRBV19 to TRBJ1-6; 7 bases map to TRBD1. TRBJ1-6 is filed as an ORF, its function uncertain. V lost 5 bases, J lost 3 bases, and 2 bases stayed unmatched. The CDR3 length is 14 residues. CDR1 is FNHDT, CDR2 SITEND, per germline (reference sequence). CDR3 DNA, as far as it was read: TGTGCCAGCAGCCACAGGGGCTATAATTCGCCC. It yields the protein CASSHRGYNSP. The whole CDR3 protein is CASSHRGYNSPLYF.

This clone came up a few times. The germline and genes are mouse ones. From the germline J gene comes the end of the CDR3, since the read stops 4 residues before it. V usage is TRBV5 and J usage is TRBJ2-3; TRBD2 matches 11 bases. Germline V gene sequence: CDR1 LGHNA, CDR2 YNLKQL (reference sequence). The CDR3 spans 17 residues. V trimming: 4 bases; J trimming: 2 bases; junction bases outside the gene matches: 8. The CDR3 DNA, read in part, is TGTGCCAGCAGCCCAACGGACTGGGGGGACCCTGCAGAA. Protein sequence: CASSPTDWGDPAE. The full CDR3 reads CASSPTDWGDPAETLYF.

Note on this clone: The genes and germline here are from mouse. The read comes to an end 4 residues before the CDR3 does, leaving the germline J gene to fill in the end. In the same sample, other DNA sequences code for this CDR3. The rearrangement uses TRBV31 and TRBJ1-2; 8 nucleotides match TRBD1. This CDR3 has 14 residues. With 0 bases clipped from V and 2 bases from J, the junction kept 2 bases outside the gene matches. Germline CDR1 reads GKSSPN; CDR2 reads SITVG. The CDR3 sequence: CAWSLQGANSDYTF. The CDR3 bases that were read are TGTGCCTGGAGTCTTCAGGGGGCCAACTCC.

Concerning this clone: The gene names here belong to mouse. With the read ending 4 residues before the CDR3 end, the germline J gene is used to fill in that end. Other nucleotide sequences in the sample specify the same CDR3. J is TRBJ1-2 and V is TRBV12-1; 7 bases match TRBD1. V shed 2 bases and J 2 bases; nucleotides not matched to a gene: 1. Per the germline V gene, CDR1 is SGHSN and CDR2 is HYEKVE. The CDR3 has 13 amino acids. Incomplete CDR3 DNA: TGTGCCAGCTCTCGGACAGGCAACTCC. Its translation: CASSRTGNS. The full CDR3 is CASSRTGNSDYTF.

Regarding this clone: Gene names denote mouse genes. The read terminates 4 residues before the CDR3 end, so the remaining end is supplied by the germline J gene. The chain employs TRBV1 and TRBJ2-1; 8 bases match TRBD1. Per the germline V gene, CDR1 is NSQYPW and CDR2 is LRSPGD (reference sequence). The CDR3 has 14 amino acids. The ends lost 3 bases at V and 5 bases at J; junction bases unmatched: 3. The CDR3 here is CTCSAQGAHAEQFF. The CDR3 bases that were read are TGCACCTGCAGTGCGCAGGGGGCGCATGCT.

In this sample, this clone turned up many times. The gene symbols are mouse symbols. Read sequence stops 4 residues before the CDR3 end, and the germline J gene provides the missing end. Other DNA sequences from this sample encode an identical CDR3 as well. V gene TRBV13-1 combines with J gene TRBJ2-7; 9 bases match TRBD1. CDR1 and CDR2 (germline): NSHNY, SYGAGN. This CDR3 has 12 residues. The CDR3 bases that were read are TGTGCCAGCAGTGGGACAGGGGAT. Its protein is CASSGTGD. The whole CDR3 reads CASSGTGDEQYF.

The table lists this clone with a few counts. Gene names are mouse gene names. The CDR3 is cut off 4 residues early in the read; its end comes from the germline J gene. This chain links TRBV19 with TRBJ1-1; D gene uncertain. V was shortened by 1 base and J by 3 bases, with 4 bases between the two germline ends. Germline CDR1 is FNHDT and CDR2 is SITEND (reference sequence). This CDR3 region has 12 residues. CDR3 DNA, as far as it was read: TGTGCCAGCAGTATACAACACACA. Translation gives CASSIQHT. The whole CDR3 sequence is CASSIQHTEVFF.

This clone was observed a few times. Gene names and germline refer to mouse. The read terminates 4 residues before the CDR3 end, so the remaining end is supplied by the germline J gene. The rearrangement links TRBV19 to TRBJ2-3; D possibly corresponds to TRBD2 (6 bases). The CDR3 is made up of 14 amino acids. Trimming removed 1 base from V and 3 bases from J, with 9 bases in between. CDR1 and CDR2 (germline): FNHDT, SITEND (reference sequence). CDR3 DNA, as far as it was read: TGTGCCAGCAGTATAAATGGGGGAGCAGAA. Translated, it gives CASSINGGAE. The CDR3 as a whole reads CASSINGGAETLYF.

Notes on this clone: Each gene name is a mouse one. Read data end 4 residues before the CDR3 end; the end is taken from the germline J gene. This sequence joins TRBV14 and TRBJ2-1; maybe TRBD2 (6 bases). V lost 4 bases to trimming and J lost 3 bases, with 11 bases between them. Germline values: CDR1 SGHDT, CDR2 FRDEAV. This CDR3 has 14 residues. The DNA read from the CDR3 is TGTGCCAGCAGTCCCGGACTGAGCTATGCT. Translating it yields CASSPGLSYA. The complete CDR3 protein is CASSPGLSYAEQFF. The full variable domain, in which reference TRBV14 and TRBJ2-1 provide the parts outside the CDR3, is EAGVTQSPRYAVLQEGQAVSFWCDPISGHDTLYWYQQPRDQGPQLLVYFRDEAVIDNSQLPSDRFSAVRPKGTNSTLKIQSAKQGDTATYLCASSPGLSYAEQFFGPGTRLTVL.

A few counts support this clone. Gene names are the mouse ones. The read terminates 4 residues before the CDR3 end, so the remaining end is supplied by the germline J gene. This chain joins TRBV31 and TRBJ2-1; D is possibly TRBD2 (6 bases). Germline assignment: CDR1 GKSSPN and CDR2 SITVG. The CDR3 length is 14 residues. V lost 3 bases to trimming and J lost 1 base, with 10 bases between them. CDR3 residues: CAWSQWGNYAEQFF. Incomplete CDR3 DNA: TGTGCCTGGAGCCAGTGGGGGAACTATGCT.

Only a few counts were recorded for this clone. Gene names refer to mouse genes. The CDR3 end falls 4 residues outside the read, so it is completed with the germline J gene. V usage is TRBV13-2 and J usage is TRBJ2-2, with 13 bases lining up with TRBD2. This CDR3 has 16 residues. Germline loops: CDR1 NNHNN, CDR2 SYGAGS (reference sequence). V lost 3 bases, J lost 4 bases, and 3 bases stayed unmatched. The CDR3 loop is CASGGTGGAGTGQLYF. The CDR3 DNA, read in part, is TGTGCCAGCGGTGGGACTGGGGGGGCGGGCACCGGG.

About this clone itself: The germline and genes are mouse ones. The CDR3 extends 4 residues past the end of the read, so its final part is completed from the germline J gene. The V and J genes are TRBV1 and TRBJ1-1, with D perhaps matching TRBD1 (6 bases). Trimming removed 5 bases at V and 0 bases at J, with 13 bases between. Germline CDR1 is NSQYPW and CDR2 is LRSPGD (reference sequence). The CDR3 loop spans 15 amino acids. CDR3 DNA, as far as it was read: TGCACCTGCAGTCCCCCGGGACAAACAAACACA. Protein sequence: CTCSPPGQTNT. The whole CDR3 reads CTCSPPGQTNTEVFF. Looking up the rest from reference TRBV1 and TRBJ1-1 gives the full variable domain: VTLLEQNPRWRLVPRGQAVNLRCILKNSQYPWMSWYQQDLQKQLQWLFTLRSPGDKEVKSLPGADYLATRVTDTELRLQVANMSQGRTLYCTCSPPGQTNTEVFFGKGTRLTVV.